This TCR beta chain was recovered during a study of T cell clones after liver transplantation. On the study more broadly: HCV positivity affected three of eight recipients; the rest lacked autoimmune or viral indications.

J gave up 4 bases and V 6 bases, and 4 bases lay outside the gene matches. Germline CDR1 SEHNR, CDR2 FQNEAQ (reference sequence). CDR3 length: 14 residues. Study-level points and caveats: A larger donor-reactive than third-party decline suggested partial antigen-specific deletion.

Sequencing used immunoSEQ multiplex PCR; TCRdb keeps in-frame clones, though not all of them. The sample lists more than 65,000 clones, under 90% seen once, with approximately 0.81% in the top ten. Of note for this clone: Its specificity is not known.

Sorting of unstimulated PBMCs yielded separate CD3+CD4+ and CD3+CD8+ fractions. The material was CD4+ T cells from blood, obtained 12 months after liver transplant. The chain joins TRBV7-9 to TRBJ1-4; TRBD1 agrees at 8 bases. The receptor's source is a human patient who received a liver transplant. Part of the T cell pool may stem from the graft donor. The CDR3 sequence: CASSFGQGNEKLFF. DNA for the CDR3: TGTGCCAGCAGTTTTGGACAGGGTAATGAAAAACTGTTTTTT.